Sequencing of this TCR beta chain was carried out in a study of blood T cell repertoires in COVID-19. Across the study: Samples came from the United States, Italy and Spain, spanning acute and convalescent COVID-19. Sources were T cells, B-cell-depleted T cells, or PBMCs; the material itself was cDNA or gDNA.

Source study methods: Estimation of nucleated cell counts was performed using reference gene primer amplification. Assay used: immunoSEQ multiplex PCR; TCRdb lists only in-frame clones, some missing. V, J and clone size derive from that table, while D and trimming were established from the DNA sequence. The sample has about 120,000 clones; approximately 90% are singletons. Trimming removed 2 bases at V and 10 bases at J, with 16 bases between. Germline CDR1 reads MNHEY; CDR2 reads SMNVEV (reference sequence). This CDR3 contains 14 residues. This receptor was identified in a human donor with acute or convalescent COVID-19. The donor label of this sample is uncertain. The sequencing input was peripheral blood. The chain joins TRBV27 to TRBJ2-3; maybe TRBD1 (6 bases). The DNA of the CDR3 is TGTGCCAGCAGTTTACAGGGGCCGTCTCAGGCGCAGTATTTT. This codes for CASSLQGPSQAQYF.